This passage covers 28 T cell receptor beta chains from one sample sequenced in a study of CD8 T cells in ankylosing spondylitis. Notes on the study in general: In ankylosing spondylitis blood, a motif of seven to nine highly homologous TCR beta variants appeared characteristic.

One entry per CDR3 protein results from TCRdb running MiXCR on the 5' RACE reads. The sample lists approximately 500,000 distinct CDR3 sequences, about an eighth seen once, with over 6.5% in the top ten. No antigen has been assigned to these receptors. The sequenced sample was blood, either unsorted or a sorted T cell fraction (not recorded which). The receptors originated from a male donor with ankylosing spondylitis.

This clonotype has a handful of counts. The chain carries TRBV4-1 and TRBJ2-1; TRBD2 aligns across 9 bases. The germline V gene has CDR1 MGHRA and CDR2 YSYEKL. The CDR3 length is 20 residues. V gave up 6 bases and J gave up 0 bases; unmatched junction bases: 18. The CDR3, as DNA: TGCGCCAGCAGGCGCCGGGCGGAGCTAGCGGGAAGGAGCTCCTACAATGAGCAGTTCTTC. Residues: CASRRRAELAGRSSYNEQFF.

This clonotype occurred many times. This chain links TRBV12-3 or TRBV12-4 with TRBJ2-5, with 10 bases aligning to TRBD2. The V and J ends lost 0 bases and 4 bases, in that order; junction bases with no gene match: 5. The length of the CDR3 is 16 residues. In DNA, the CDR3 is TGTGCCAGCAGTTTAGCGTTGGCTAGCGGGAGAGAGACCCAGTACTTC. It specifies CASSLALASGRETQYF.

This chain uses TRBV27 with TRBJ2-2; D is unclear. CDR1 and CDR2 (germline): MNHEY, SMNVEV (reference sequence). V was cut by 8 bases and J by 7 bases, with 14 bases left in between. This CDR3 contains 13 residues. CDR3 DNA sequence: TGTGCCAGCCGGGCAGCAAGAGTCGGGGAGCTGTTTTTT. Its translation: CASRAARVGELFF.

In its sample, this clonotype was seen a few times. The rearrangement uses TRBV6-1 and TRBJ2-7; 10 bases are a match to TRBD1. CDR1 is MNHNS and CDR2 is SASEGT in the germline V gene. V shed 8 bases, J shed 2 bases, and the junction held 9 bases outside the gene matches. This CDR3 is built from 15 residues. CDR3 sequence (DNA): TGTGCCAGCCCCTACCGCGGGACAGGGGCCTACGAGCAGTACTTC. Its protein is CASPYRGTGAYEQYF.

The table lists this clonotype with a few counts. The chain carries TRBV19 and TRBJ2-4; 13 nucleotides align to TRBD2. V lost 1 base and J lost 7; bases outside the gene matches: 7. The CDR3 loop spans 17 amino acids. Germline CDR1 is LNHDA and CDR2 is SQIVND (reference sequence). The DNA of the CDR3 is TGTGCCAGTAGTATAGCACTAGCGGGAGGGCCGGTGAACATTCAGTACTTC. Its protein is CASSIALAGGPVNIQYF.

This clonotype has more than one count but fewer than ten. One end of the junction varies from germline; a read error may be responsible. The CDR3 DNA reads TGCAGCGTGCGGGAGGGCCAAGGGACCCAGTACTTC. Amino acids: CSVREGQGTQYF. V usage is TRBV29-1 and J usage is TRBJ2-5; 9 bases are shared with TRBD2. Germline V lookup: CDR1 SQVTM, CDR2 ANQGSEA. The CDR3 extends over 12 amino acids.

This clonotype occurred a few times. The CDR3 spells CASSLRGVSNQPQHF. The CDR3 region has the DNA TGTGCCAGCAGCTTGAGAGGCGTTAGCAATCAGCCCCAGCATTTT. The chain carries TRBV5-6 and TRBJ1-5, with D uncertain. Trimming removed 1 base from V and 0 bases from J, with 8 bases in between. CDR3 length equals 15 residues. CDR1 and CDR2 from the germline V gene are SGHDT and YYEEEE.

This clonotype was seen many times. V is TRBV5-5 and J is TRBJ2-2, with D perhaps matching TRBD1 or TRBD2 (5 bases each). The length of the CDR3 is 16 residues. Per germline, CDR1 SGHKS and CDR2 YYEKEE (reference sequence). V was cut by 2 bases and J by 1 base, with 12 bases left in between. The CDR3 DNA reads as TGTGCCAGCAGCTTCCCCGGGACGGTGAACACCGGGGAGCTGTTTTTT. This gives the protein CASSFPGTVNTGELFF.

This clonotype was detected only a few times. CDR3 coding DNA: TGTGCCAGCAGCCCTGGGGGGTTAGATACGCAGTATTTT. Translated, it gives CASSPGGLDTQYF. J is TRBJ2-3 and V is TRBV7-7; D is possibly TRBD2 (6 bases). This CDR3 region has 13 residues. The V and J ends lost 5 bases and 5 bases respectively, with 11 bases between them. Germline-derived CDR1 and CDR2 are SSHAT and FNYEAQ (reference sequence).

Many counts were recorded for this clonotype. The DNA for the CDR3 is TGCAGTGCTTCGGACAGGGTGGCCAAAAACATTCAGTACTTC. It yields the protein CSASDRVAKNIQYF. This chain joins TRBV20-1 and TRBJ2-4; 8 bases map to TRBD1. Looked up from germline, CDR1 is DFQATT and CDR2 is SNEGSKA (reference sequence). The V segment lost 5 bases and the J segment 1 base; nucleotides outside the gene matches: 4. CDR3 size: 14 residues.

The V and J genes are TRBV28 and TRBJ1-5, with 7 positions matching TRBD1. The germline V gene encodes CDR1 MDHEN and CDR2 SYDVKM. This CDR3 has 15 residues. The V gene end was trimmed by 11 bases and the J gene end by 2 bases; junction bases not matched to a gene: 12. This chain's CDR3 is CAGRQGGDGNQPQHF. The CDR3, as DNA: TGTGCCGGACGACAGGGTGGGGATGGCAATCAGCCCCAGCATTTT.

The chain links TRBV7-9 to TRBJ2-4, with TRBD1 matching over 10 bases. This CDR3 region has 16 residues. Trimming at V came to 5 bases and at J to 6 bases, leaving 10 bases not matched to a gene. Germline CDR1 is SEHNR and CDR2 is FQNEAQ (reference sequence). The CDR3 loop reads CASSPRPGTGANIQYF. CDR3 DNA sequence: TGTGCCAGCAGCCCCCGCCCCGGGACAGGGGCAAACATTCAGTACTTC.

The chain carries TRBV25-1 and TRBJ1-2; D remains ambiguous. The CDR3 contains 12 residues. The germline V and J ends were trimmed by 2 bases and 7 bases, with 8 bases remaining between them. Germline V gene data show CDR1 as MGHDK and CDR2 as SYGVNS. The CDR3 DNA follows: TGTGCCAGCAGTGAACATTTTGGTGGCTACACCTTC. The encoded protein is CASSEHFGGYTF.

A few counts support this clonotype. The chain couples TRBV5-1 to TRBJ2-2; either TRBD1 or TRBD2 may supply D (5 bases each). Trimming cost V 1 base and J 7 bases, with 11 bases left between them. The CDR3 extends over 14 amino acids. Germline lookup yields CDR1 SGHRS and CDR2 YFSETQ. The CDR3 spells CASSLKGDGGELFF. The CDR3 bases are TGCGCCAGCAGCTTGAAAGGGGACGGCGGGGAGCTGTTTTTT.

This clonotype was observed a few times. The chain recombines TRBV6-2 or TRBV6-3 with TRBJ2-1; D might be TRBD1 (6 bases). Germline CDR1 is MNHEY and CDR2 is SVGEGT. V was trimmed by 4 bases and J by 12 bases, leaving 19 bases between them. This CDR3 comprises 14 residues. CDR3 coding DNA: TGTGCCAGCAGTTTCCAGGGGTCCGTAGAGGGGCAGTTCTTC. This gives the protein CASSFQGSVEGQFF.

This clonotype occurred a few times. CDR3 protein: CASSYRQGKAEAFF. CDR3 nucleotide sequence: TGTGCCAGCAGTTACCGCCAGGGTAAGGCTGAAGCTTTCTTT. V is TRBV6-2 or TRBV6-3 and J is TRBJ1-1; D is possibly TRBD1 (5 bases). The CDR3 is made up of 14 amino acids. The germline gives CDR1 MNHEY, CDR2 SVGEGT. The ends were cut back, 2 bases at V and 6 bases at J, with 13 bases in the middle.

This clonotype has only a few counts. This sequence joins TRBV24-1 and TRBJ2-5, with D perhaps matching TRBD1 (5 bases). This CDR3 is built from 13 residues. V was cut by 4 bases and J by 5 bases, with 10 bases left in between. Germline CDR1 KGHDR, CDR2 SFDVKD. The CDR3 coding sequence is TGTGCCACCAGTGAAGGGGTGGCGGAGACCCAGTACTTC. Amino acids: CATSEGVAETQYF.

This clonotype was seen at least ten times. This chain links TRBV4-2 with TRBJ1-5; D is unresolved. This CDR3 contains 15 residues. The V end lost 0 bases, the J end lost 5 bases, and 11 bases lay between the germline ends. Germline values: CDR1 LGHNA, CDR2 YNFKEQ. The CDR3 DNA reads as TGTGCCAGCAGCCAAGAATCGGGCAACGATCAGCCCCAGCATTTT. Encoded protein: CASSQESGNDQPQHF.

This clonotype was seen more than once but under ten times. The chain carries TRBV13 and TRBJ2-7; 11 bases match TRBD2. Germline CDR1 is PRHDT and CDR2 is FYEKMQ (reference sequence). After removal of 4 bases from V and 4 bases from J, the junction contained 15 bases not matched to a gene. The CDR3 is 18 residues long. The CDR3 nucleotides are TGTGCCAGCAGCTCCACCCTTACCCCAACTAGCGGGAGATACGAGCAGTACTTC. This encodes CASSSTLTPTSGRYEQYF.

This clonotype was observed a handful of times. The chain recombines TRBV3-1 with TRBJ2-1, with 10 bases matching TRBD2. From germline, CDR1 is LGHDT and CDR2 YNNKEL (reference sequence). The CDR3 is 15 residues long. V shed 4 bases and J 5 bases; nucleotides not matched to a gene: 5. The DNA for the CDR3 is TGTGCCAGCAGCCTGGGACTAGCGCCGCACAATGAGCAGTTCTTC. This encodes CASSLGLAPHNEQFF.

This clonotype occurred a few times. The chain recombines TRBV25-1 with TRBJ2-5; 9 nucleotides agree with TRBD2. The trim removed 3 bases at V and 6 bases at J, leaving 8 bases unmatched. The CDR3 has 15 residues. Germline CDR1 and CDR2: MGHDK and SYGVNS. CDR3 nucleotide sequence: TGTGCCAGCAGTGATTTCAAGCGGGAGGAAAAGACCCAGTACTTC. It encodes CASSDFKREEKTQYF. Full variable domain (missing parts from reference TRBV25-1 and TRBJ2-5): EADIYQTPRYLVIGTGKKITLECSQTMGHDKMYWYQQDPGMELHLIHYSYGVNSTEKGDLSSESTVSRIRTEHFPLTLESARPSHTSQYLCASSDFKREEKTQYFGPGTRLLVL.

The table lists this clonotype with a few counts. The chain has TRBV20-1 and TRBJ2-5; the match to TRBD2 covers 11 bases. Germline CDR1 is DFQATT and CDR2 is SNEGSKA (reference sequence). CDR3 length equals 13 residues. After removal of 8 bases from V and 5 bases from J, the junction contained 7 bases not matched to a gene. The CDR3 nucleotides are TGCAGTATTAGCGGGAGGGCGGGGGAGACCCAGTACTTC. Its translation: CSISGRAGETQYF.

This clonotype was seen more than once but under ten times. The chain joins TRBV11-2 to TRBJ2-5, with TRBD1 matching over 7 bases. The germline V gene has CDR1 SGHAT and CDR2 FQNNGV. The CDR3 consists of 16 residues. J was trimmed by 4 bases and V by 1 base; bases with no gene match: 9. CDR3 DNA: TGTGCCAGCAGCTTAGCCCCATTGACAGGGTTAGAGACCCAGTACTTC. Translation gives CASSLAPLTGLETQYF.

This clonotype was seen more than once but under ten times. This chain links TRBV12-3 or TRBV12-4 with TRBJ1-3, with D unresolved. The CDR3 covers 16 residues. V was clipped by 3 bases and J by 4 bases, with 16 bases between them. The CDR3 spells CASSFRDRVGGNTIYF. The CDR3 DNA follows: TGTGCCAGCAGTTTTAGGGATCGGGTCGGAGGAAACACCATATATTTT.

The gene calls are TRBV20-1 and TRBJ2-3, with 9 positions matching TRBD2. The V segment lost 4 bases and the J segment 9 bases; nucleotides outside the gene matches: 8. Germline CDR1 is DFQATT and CDR2 is SNEGSKA (reference sequence). CDR3 length equals 13 residues. The CDR3 DNA reads as TGCAGTGCTACTAGCGGGACGCTATACACGCAGTATTTT. Translating it yields CSATSGTLYTQYF.

This clonotype was detected only a few times. The V and J genes are TRBV24-1 and TRBJ2-1; D remains ambiguous. The CDR3 has 12 amino acids. Germline CDR1 and CDR2: KGHDR and SFDVKD. V was trimmed by 8 bases and J by 4 bases, leaving 8 bases between them. The CDR3 is CATTNLYNEQFF. The CDR3 nucleotides read TGTGCCACCACCAATCTGTACAATGAGCAGTTCTTC.

The genes are TRBV7-8 and TRBJ2-7; no reliable D call. There are 15 residues in the CDR3. V shed 5 bases and J shed 3 bases, with 17 bases lying between them. Germline values: CDR1 SGHVS, CDR2 FQNEAQ. CDR3 DNA: TGTGCCAGCAGCCGGCCGGCCGGGCAGAGCTACGAGCAGTACGTC. This gives the protein CASSRPAGQSYEQYV.

This clonotype was counted ten times or more. This chain joins TRBV11-2 and TRBJ2-5; D possibly corresponds to TRBD2 (8 bases). CDR1 SGHAT and CDR2 FQNNGV come from the germline V gene. The CDR3 totals 17 residues. V gave up 5 bases and J gave up 2 bases, with 21 bases separating them. The CDR3 region has the DNA TGTGCCAGCAGCCAACGGGGGGGACGGGGACAGCAAGAGACCCAGTACTTC. It yields the protein CASSQRGGRGQQETQYF.